These T cell receptor beta chains were read from a single sample in a study of blood T cell repertoires in COVID-19. TCRdb's table, derived via immunoSEQ multiplex PCR, lists solely in-frame clones and lacks some. The repertoire holds some 260,000 clones, more than 75% seen once, with 0.95% to 1% in the top ten. Sequenced material: peripheral blood. Receptors were obtained from a woman between 35 and 50 years old who had recovered from COVID-19. CDR3s include the opening cysteine and the closing phenylalanine or tryptophan. A D gene is named only where the DNA matches it firmly. The listing skips clone size in some rows; elsewhere it reads once, few, many or a size class.

TRBV24-1,TRBJ2-3,TRBD1,.,CATSDPGQGGTDTQYF,TGTGCCACCAGTGATCCCGGACAGGGAGGAACAGATACGCAGTATTTT
TRBV6-2/TRBV6-3,TRBJ2-4,TRBD2,.,CASSYGGLAVAKNIQYF,TGTGCCAGCAGTTACGGGGGACTAGCGGTAGCCAAAAACATTCAGTACTTC
TRBV19,TRBJ1-1,TRBD1,.,CASRIQGTEAFF,TGTGCCAGTAGGATACAGGGGACTGAAGCTTTCTTT
TRBV13,TRBJ1-1,TRBD1,.,CASSLGGQAEEAFF,TGTGCCAGCAGCTTAGGGGGACAGGCCGAAGAAGCTTTCTTT
TRBV27,TRBJ2-7,.,.,CASSPRDSRPTYEQYF,TGTGCCAGCAGTCCGCGGGACAGTAGGCCGACCTACGAGCAGTACTTC
TRBV7-2,TRBJ2-3,TRBD2,.,CASSPQLAGGGDTQYF,TGTGCCAGCAGCCCACAACTAGCGGGAGGGGGGGATACGCAGTATTTT
TRBV28,TRBJ2-1,.,.,CASSELARDEQFF,TGTGCCAGCAGCGAACTAGCTCGCGATGAGCAGTTCTTC
TRBV19,TRBJ1-4,TRBD1,.,CASSTPGQGVKLFF,TGTGCCAGTAGTACCCCTGGACAGGGCGTAAAACTGTTTTTT
TRBV29-1,TRBJ2-3,.,.,CSVVPAGISMDTQYF,TGCAGCGTTGTTCCGGCAGGGATCTCGATGGATACGCAGTATTTT
TRBV4-3,TRBJ2-7,TRBD2,.,CASSLLRTSSYEQYF,TGCGCCAGCAGCCTCCTCCGGACTAGCTCCTACGAGCAGTACTTC
TRBV7-2,TRBJ1-5,.,.,CASKTGRAYQPQHF,TGTGCCAGCAAAACCGGCAGGGCGTACCAGCCCCAGCATTTT
TRBV7-2,TRBJ2-6,.,.,CASSLAAGWGSGANVLTF,TGTGCCAGCAGCTTAGCTGCAGGGTGGGGCTCTGGGGCCAACGTCCTGACTTTC
TRBV7-2,TRBJ2-3,TRBD2,.,CASSPTSGSADTQYF,TGTGCCAGCAGCCCAACTAGCGGGAGTGCAGATACGCAGTATTTT
TRBV7-2,TRBJ1-5,TRBD1,.,CASSPDRGSNQPQHF,TGTGCCAGCAGCCCCGACAGGGGGAGCAATCAGCCCCAGCATTTT
TRBV4-3,TRBJ2-2,.,.,CASSQEARVGTGELFF,TGCGCCAGCAGCCAAGAGGCCAGGGTTGGCACCGGGGAGCTGTTTTTT
TRBV5-1,TRBJ2-5,.,.,CASSLLGQETQYF,TGCGCCAGCAGCTTGTTGGGGCAGGAGACCCAGTACTTC
TRBV4-3,TRBJ1-1,.,.,CASSQAGNTEAFF,TGCGCCAGCAGCCAAGCGGGGAACACTGAAGCTTTCTTT
TRBV19,TRBJ2-7,TRBD2,.,CASTLGGRLDEQYF,TGTGCCAGTACCCTAGGCGGGAGATTGGACGAGCAGTACTTC
TRBV30,TRBJ2-5,TRBD2,.,CAWSAPLAGGPPLYF,TGTGCCTGGAGTGCCCCTCTAGCGGGAGGCCCGCCCCTGTACTTC
TRBV19,TRBJ2-1,TRBD1,once,CASSIGAGGSEQFF,TGTGCCAGTAGTATTGGGGCAGGGGGCAGTGAGCAGTTCTTC
TRBV12-3/TRBV12-4,TRBJ2-3,.,.,CASSHRGTDTQYF,TGTGCCAGCAGCCACAGGGGCACAGATACGCAGTATTTT
TRBV7-3,TRBJ1-1,.,.,CASSPGRNTEAFF,TGTGCCAGCAGCCCGGGGAGGAACACTGAAGCTTTCTTT
TRBV3-1/TRBV3-2,TRBJ2-1,TRBD2,.,CASSGTSGIHEQFF,TGTGCCAGCAGCGGGACTAGCGGGATACATGAGCAGTTCTTC
TRBV21-1,TRBJ1-5,.,.,CALNQPQHF,TGTGCCCTGAATCAGCCCCAGCATTTT
TRBV18,TRBJ1-5,TRBD1,.,CASSRTGDGQPQHF,TGTGCCAGCTCCCGCACAGGGGACGGGCAGCCCCAGCATTTT
TRBV3-1/TRBV3-2,TRBJ1-5,TRBD1,.,CASSQAGTGGNQPQHF,TGTGCCAGCAGCCAAGCCGGGACAGGGGGCAATCAGCCCCAGCATTTT
TRBV7-8,TRBJ2-7,.,.,CASSLGRFTYEQYF,TGTGCCAGCAGCTTAGGCAGGTTCACCTACGAGCAGTACTTC
TRBV7-3,TRBJ2-3,.,.,CASSPLGIREDTQYF,TGTGCCAGCAGCCCCCTGGGGATCCGGGAAGATACGCAGTATTTT
TRBV27,TRBJ1-3,.,.,CASSREGRSGNTIYF,TGTGCCAGCAGTAGGGAGGGGCGCTCTGGAAACACCATATATTTT
TRBV7-2,TRBJ2-1,.,.,CASSPGGYNEQFF,TGTGCCAGCAGCCCAGGAGGGTACAATGAGCAGTTCTTC
TRBV12-3/TRBV12-4,TRBJ2-7,.,.,CASTPTGYEQYF,TGTGCCAGCACCCCGACAGGCTACGAGCAGTACTTC
TRBV5-1,TRBJ2-5,TRBD2,.,CASSSGLAGVLETQYF,TGCGCCAGCAGCTCCGGACTAGCGGGAGTTCTTGAGACCCAGTACTTC
TRBV6-6,TRBJ1-2,.,.,CASTPWGTRGFGYTF,TGTGCCAGCACCCCCTGGGGGACAAGGGGTTTCGGCTACACCTTC
TRBV5-1,TRBJ2-5,.,.,CASTQQETQYF,TGCGCCAGCACCCAACAAGAGACCCAGTACTTC
TRBV24-1,TRBJ2-6,.,.,CATSDGMRGPAGANVLTF,TGTGCCACCAGTGATGGGATGCGGGGGCCTGCGGGGGCCAACGTCCTGACTTTC
TRBV5-1,TRBJ2-1,TRBD2,.,CASSLTSGRAGHNEQFF,TGCGCCAGCAGCTTGACTAGCGGGAGGGCCGGGCACAATGAGCAGTTCTTC
TRBV9,TRBJ1-2,.,.,CASSVTVGVPYTF,TGTGCCAGCAGCGTAACGGTAGGGGTCCCATACACCTTC
TRBV21-1,TRBJ2-3,.,once,CASKLGTSGSYGDTQYF,TGTGCCAGCAAACTGGGGACTAGCGGGAGTTATGGAGATACGCAGTATTTT
TRBV9,TRBJ2-3,TRBD2,.,CASSPSGTSADTQYF,TGTGCCAGCAGCCCTAGCGGGACCTCGGCAGATACGCAGTATTTT
TRBV7-3,TRBJ1-2,.,.,CASSGPGGNGYTF,TGTGCCAGCAGCGGCCCGGGGGGAAATGGCTACACCTTC
TRBV27,TRBJ1-2,TRBD1,.,CASSPSYGDRGAYGYTF,TGTGCCAGCAGTCCATCCTATGGGGACAGGGGCGCCTATGGCTACACCTTC
TRBV2,TRBJ1-1,TRBD1,.,CASSDGQGGAEAFF,TGTGCCAGCAGTGACGGACAGGGGGGAGCTGAAGCTTTCTTT
TRBV7-2,TRBJ1-5,.,once,CASSLVGSGGLLPQHF,TGTGCCAGCAGCTTAGTGGGGTCCGGGGGGCTTTTGCCCCAGCATTTT
TRBV9,TRBJ2-3,.,.,CASSVLAASTDTQYF,TGTGCCAGCAGCGTACTAGCCGCTAGCACAGATACGCAGTATTTT
TRBV3-1/TRBV3-2,TRBJ2-7,TRBD2,.,CASSEGVLAAYEQYF,TGTGCCAGCAGCGAAGGGGTCCTAGCGGCGTACGAGCAGTACTTC
TRBV9,TRBJ2-7,TRBD1,once,CASSPGQGAYEQYF,TGTGCCAGCAGCCCCGGACAGGGCGCCTACGAGCAGTACTTC
TRBV27,TRBJ2-5,TRBD2,.,CASSPYGGGTQYF,TGTGCCAGCAGTCCATACGGGGGGGGGACCCAGTACTTC
TRBV25-1,TRBJ2-5,TRBD1,.,CASSGTVETQYF,TGTGCCAGCAGCGGGACAGTGGAGACCCAGTACTTC
TRBV4-1,TRBJ2-1,.,.,CASSRARDPYSYNEQFF,TGCGCCAGCAGCCGGGCGCGGGACCCATACTCCTACAATGAGCAGTTCTTC
TRBV11-3,TRBJ1-4,.,.,CASSPIRGSGEKLFF,TGTGCCAGCAGCCCAATCAGGGGATCTGGTGAAAAACTGTTTTTT
TRBV4-2,TRBJ2-7,TRBD2,.,CASSPDSGGWYF,TGTGCCAGCAGCCCAGACTCGGGAGGTTGGTACTTC
TRBV6-5,TRBJ1-1,.,.,CASKGARPLNTEAFF,TGTGCCAGCAAAGGGGCCAGACCCCTGAACACTGAAGCTTTCTTT
TRBV7-3,TRBJ2-3,TRBD2,.,CASSPGTSGRVTQYF,TGTGCCAGCAGCCCCGGGACTAGCGGGAGGGTGACGCAGTATTTT